Following are 12 T cell receptor beta chains from one sample sequenced in a study of cytomegalovirus exposure and HLA in healthy donors. Amplification used 60 Vbeta primers and 13 Jbeta primers. Clones were read by immunoSEQ multiplex PCR, and TCRdb kept only the in-frame ones, dropping some. The sample contains 120,000 or so clones, approximately 80% of which appear only once. Sequencing input: PBMCs. The source of these receptors is a young man in good health and CMV-seropositive.

This clone was picked up one time. This sequence joins TRBV19 and TRBJ1-5; 8 bases map to TRBD1. J gave up 3 bases and V 6 bases, and 1 base lay outside the gene matches. Germline V gene sequence: CDR1 LNHDA, CDR2 SQIVND (reference sequence). CDR3 length: 13 amino acids. CDR3 sequence reads: CASRDRDNQPQHF. CDR3 nucleotides: TGTGCCAGTAGGGACAGGGACAATCAGCCCCAGCATTTT. Full variable domain (missing parts from reference TRBV19 and TRBJ1-5): DGGITQSPKYLFRKEGQNVTLSCEQNLNHDAMYWYRQDPGQGLRLIYYSQIVNDFQKGDIAEGYSVSREKKESFPLTVTSAQKNPTAFYLCASRDRDNQPQHFGDGTRLSIL.

V is TRBV5-6 and J is TRBJ1-6, with no clear D. The CDR3 sequence is 13 residues long. CDR1 is SGHDT and CDR2 is YYEEEE in the germline V gene. V shed 7 bases and J shed 8 bases, with 13 bases lying between them. In DNA, the CDR3 is TGTGCCAGCTCCGAGGAGGAGGATTCACCCCTCCACTTT. Amino acids: CASSEEEDSPLHF.

The chain employs TRBV2 and TRBJ2-5; TRBD2 might be the D (6 bases). Germline CDR1 SNHLY, CDR2 FYNNEI. The CDR3 covers 14 residues. The V and J ends lost 5 bases and 2 bases respectively, with 12 bases between them. The CDR3 reads CASSNRDFQETQYF. The CDR3 coding sequence is TGTGCCAGCAGTAACCGGGACTTTCAAGAGACCCAGTACTTC.

The gene calls are TRBV30 and TRBJ1-1; maybe TRBD1 (5 bases). Trimming cost V 0 bases and J 8 bases, with 13 bases left between them. CDR1 and CDR2 from the germline V gene are GTSNPN and SVGIG (reference sequence). CDR3 size: 13 residues. DNA of the CDR3: TGTGCCTGGAGTGTACAGGACCGCCCGGAAGCTTTCTTT. Translating it yields CAWSVQDRPEAFF.

In its sample, this clone was seen once. V and J are TRBV5-1 and TRBJ2-7; D is unclear. Germline V gene lookup returns CDR1 SGHRS and CDR2 YFSETQ. Trimming shortened V by 2 bases and J by 2 bases, and 11 bases separated the two germline ends. The CDR3 has 14 amino acids. DNA of the CDR3: TGCGCCAGCAGCTTCGAGTTGACTGCCTACGAGCAGTACTTC. It encodes CASSFELTAYEQYF.

Turning to this clone: One junction end does not reproduce the germline sequence, and a read error may be involved. The rearrangement links TRBV5-1 to TRBJ2-6; 7 positions match TRBD1. Per germline, CDR1 SGHRS and CDR2 YFSETQ. The CDR3 extends over 17 amino acids. As DNA, the CDR3 is TGCGCCAGCAGCTTAGGGGACAGACCCGCTGGGGCCAACGGCCTGACTTTC. This translates into CASSLGDRPAGANGLTF.

The chain joins TRBV4-1 to TRBJ1-1, with D perhaps TRBD1 (6 bases). Per the germline V gene, CDR1 is MGHRA and CDR2 is YSYEKL. This CDR3 is 15 amino acids long. V gave up 4 bases and J gave up 0 bases, with 12 bases separating them. Written as DNA, the CDR3 is TGCGCCAGCAGCCCCCAGGGACAATTGAACACTGAAGCTTTCTTT. Protein: CASSPQGQLNTEAFF.

This clone was detected a few times. V and J are TRBV2 and TRBJ1-6; the D is unclear. There are 14 residues in the CDR3. Trimming stripped 1 base from V and 10 bases from J, with 11 bases between. The germline gives CDR1 SNHLY, CDR2 FYNNEI. DNA of the CDR3: TGTGCCAGCAGTGAAGAGCCGAGGTCCTCACCCCTCCACTTT. Encoded protein: CASSEEPRSSPLHF.

This rearrangement joins TRBV6-1 to TRBJ2-2, with D unclear. Trimming cost V 6 bases and J 5 bases, with 13 bases left between them. This CDR3 has 14 amino acids. From germline, CDR1 is MNHNS and CDR2 SASEGT. The CDR3 coding sequence is TGTGCCAGCAGGACAACCGGTGGGACCGGGGAGCTGTTTTTT. Translation: CASRTTGGTGELFF.

The chain employs TRBV14 and TRBJ2-1, with TRBD2 identical over 13 bases. V shed 4 bases and J 7 bases; nucleotides not matched to a gene: 7. This CDR3 has 16 residues. Germline-derived CDR1 and CDR2 are SGHDN and FVKESK. CDR3 in amino acids: CASSRTLAGGLNEQFF. CDR3 DNA: TGTGCCAGCAGCCGAACACTAGCGGGGGGGCTAAATGAGCAGTTCTTC.

The gene calls are TRBV6-1 and TRBJ1-2; D is perhaps TRBD1 (5 bases). Germline V gives CDR1 MNHNS, CDR2 SASEGT. CDR3 length: 15 amino acids. With 8 bases removed from V and 5 bases from J, the gap between germline ends came to 21 bases. The CDR3 nucleotides read TGTGCCAGCCTACTCGTCCAGGACACTGCTTATGGCTACACCTTC. Amino acid sequence: CASLLVQDTAYGYTF.

V gene TRBV6-1 combines with J gene TRBJ1-1, with 7 bases lining up with TRBD1. J was trimmed by 0 bases and V by 4 bases; bases with no gene match: 8. The CDR3 runs 16 residues. The V gene's germline CDR1 is MNHNS and CDR2 SASEGT. The CDR3 DNA reads TGTGCCAGCAGTGGAGTTAGGACAGGTATGAACACTGAAGCTTTCTTT. Translated, it gives CASSGVRTGMNTEAFF.